The clone carrying this TCR beta chain was counted only a few times. V lost 5 bases and J 5 bases, leaving 16 bases between the germline ends. Germline V gene data show CDR1 as LNHDA and CDR2 as SQIVND (reference sequence). The CDR3 is 15 amino acids. This sample was taken from a study of regulatory T cells in long-lasting Graves disease. As to time point: persistent/refractory GD, antithyroid drugs over 5 years with positive TRAb. Construction of the TCR library relied on RNA isolated from PBMCs. Arm-PCR of CDR3 regions and iRepertoire HTBI primers were used to build TCR beta libraries. Under the authors' procedure: Identified across the samples were 62 TRBV segments and around 14 TRBJ segments. One entry per CDR3 protein results from TCRdb running MiXCR on the multiplex PCR reads. The V and J calls reflect TCRdb's pipeline rather than the authors' work. The data show roughly 500,000 distinct CDR3 sequences, about 22% seen once.

The chain employs TRBV19 and TRBJ2-1, with TRBD2 as a possible D gene (7 bases). The source was peripheral blood mononuclear cells (PBMCs), collected when the disease was refractory, from a patient treated with antithyroid drugs. This TCR was sampled from a female donor with Graves disease. In DNA form, the CDR3 reads TGTGCCAGTAGTGCCGGCGGGCGGGGGCACAATGAGCAGTTCTTC. The encoded protein is CASSAGGRGHNEQFF.